This T cell receptor (beta chain) was sequenced in a study of cytomegalovirus exposure and HLA in healthy donors. Only in-frame clones appear in the TCRdb table, and some are missing; sequencing was by immunoSEQ multiplex PCR. The repertoire holds 100,000 to 120,000 clones, with approximately 85% as singletons. V dropped 4 bases and J dropped 2 bases, with 13 bases sitting between them. This CDR3 is built from 14 residues. Germline V CDR1 and CDR2: SGHRS, YFSETQ. The TCR was taken from a woman in her late teens or twenties in good health and CMV-seronegative. The chain has TRBV5-1 and TRBJ2-7, with a possible D match to TRBD1 (5 bases). Material: PBMCs. The CDR3 DNA follows: TGCGCCAGCAGCGAAGAGACAGCAGCCTACGAGCAGTACTTC. This sequence encodes CASSEETAAYEQYF.